The following is a T cell receptor beta chain sequence with its context. This CDR3 is 17 amino acids long. Germline V CDR1 and CDR2: SGHRS, YFSETQ. Deletions cut 0 bases from V and 0 bases from J, with 16 bases between. This entry comes from a study of identical twins. TCRdb itself ran the 5' RACE reads through MiXCR, one entry per CDR3 protein. This table holds 500,000 to 600,000 distinct CDR3 sequences, roughly a fifth found once. The sample also formed part of further work on T cells expressing NK-cell markers.

Sequencing used CD4+ T cells sorted from blood. V usage is TRBV5-1 and J usage is TRBJ2-7, with D maybe TRBD2 (5 bases). The sequence came from a woman younger than 35 in good health. CDR3 DNA: TGCGCCAGCAGCTTGGCCTCCCGGGAAGGTAGCTCCTACGAGCAGTACTTC. This gives the protein CASSLASREGSSYEQYF.